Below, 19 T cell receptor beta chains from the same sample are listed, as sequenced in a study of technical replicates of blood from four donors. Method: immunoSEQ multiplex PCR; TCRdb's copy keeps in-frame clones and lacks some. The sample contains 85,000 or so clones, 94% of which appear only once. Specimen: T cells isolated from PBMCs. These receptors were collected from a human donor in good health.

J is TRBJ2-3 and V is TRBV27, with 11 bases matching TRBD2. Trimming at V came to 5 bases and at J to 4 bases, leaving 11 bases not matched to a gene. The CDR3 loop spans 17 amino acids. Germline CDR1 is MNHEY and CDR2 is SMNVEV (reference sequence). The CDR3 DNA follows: TGTGCCAGCAGTCCTCTACTAGCGGGAGAGGGAGCAGATACGCAGTATTTT. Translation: CASSPLLAGEGADTQYF.

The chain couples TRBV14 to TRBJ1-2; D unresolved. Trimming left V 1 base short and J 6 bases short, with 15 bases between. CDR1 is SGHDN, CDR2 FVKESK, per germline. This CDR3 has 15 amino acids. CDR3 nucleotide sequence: TGTGCCAGCAGCCAAGTTCAGACAATTCATCATGGCTACACCTTC. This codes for CASSQVQTIHHGYTF.

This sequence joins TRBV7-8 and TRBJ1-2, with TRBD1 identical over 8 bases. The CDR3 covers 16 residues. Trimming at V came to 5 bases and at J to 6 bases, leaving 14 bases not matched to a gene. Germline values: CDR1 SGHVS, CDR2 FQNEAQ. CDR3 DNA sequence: TGTGCCAGCAGCCATTTTCCCAATCAGGGGGCGGATGGCTACACCTTC. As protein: CASSHFPNQGADGYTF.

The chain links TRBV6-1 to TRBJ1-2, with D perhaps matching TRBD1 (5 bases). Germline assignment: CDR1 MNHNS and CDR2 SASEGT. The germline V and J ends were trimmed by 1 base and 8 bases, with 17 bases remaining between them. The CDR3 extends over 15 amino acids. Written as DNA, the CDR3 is TGTGCCAGCAGTGAAGTTGGGGGGGGATGGTTGGGCTACACCTTC. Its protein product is CASSEVGGGWLGYTF.

In DNA, the CDR3 is TGTGCCAGCAGCGGGACAAGCCGGGAGCGAACTAACTATGGCTACACCTTC. This translates into CASSGTSRERTNYGYTF. The chain joins TRBV9 to TRBJ1-2; weak D call: TRBD1 (5 bases). The CDR3 loop spans 17 amino acids. With 3 bases removed from V and 0 bases from J, the gap between germline ends came to 18 bases. CDR1 is SGDLS and CDR2 is YYNGEE in the germline V gene.

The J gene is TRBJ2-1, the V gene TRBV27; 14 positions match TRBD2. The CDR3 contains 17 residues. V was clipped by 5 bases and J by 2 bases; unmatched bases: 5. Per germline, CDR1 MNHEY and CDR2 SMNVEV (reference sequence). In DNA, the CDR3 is TGTGCCAGCAGTGTCCCGGGACTAGCGGGAGCCTACAATGAGCAGTTCTTC. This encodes CASSVPGLAGAYNEQFF.

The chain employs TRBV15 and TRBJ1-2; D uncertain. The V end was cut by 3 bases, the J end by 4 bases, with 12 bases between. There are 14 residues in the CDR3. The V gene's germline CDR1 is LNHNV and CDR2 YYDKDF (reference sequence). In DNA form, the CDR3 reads TGTGCCACCAGCAGTGATGGAGCAATCTATGGCTACACCTTC. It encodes CATSSDGAIYGYTF.

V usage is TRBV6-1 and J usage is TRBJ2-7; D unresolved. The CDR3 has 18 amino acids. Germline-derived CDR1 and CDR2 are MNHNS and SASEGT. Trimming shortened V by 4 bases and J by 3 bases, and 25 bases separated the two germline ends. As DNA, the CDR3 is TGTGCCAGCAGTGCATCAAGAGACTTCGCCCAGTTCGTCTACGAGCAGTACTTC. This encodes CASSASRDFAQFVYEQYF.

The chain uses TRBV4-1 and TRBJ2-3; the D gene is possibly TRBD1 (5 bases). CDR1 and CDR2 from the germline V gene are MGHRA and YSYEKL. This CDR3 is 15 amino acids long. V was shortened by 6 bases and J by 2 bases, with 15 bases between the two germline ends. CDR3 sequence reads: CASSSGFYATDTQYF. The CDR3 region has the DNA TGCGCCAGCAGTTCAGGGTTCTATGCCACAGATACGCAGTATTTT.

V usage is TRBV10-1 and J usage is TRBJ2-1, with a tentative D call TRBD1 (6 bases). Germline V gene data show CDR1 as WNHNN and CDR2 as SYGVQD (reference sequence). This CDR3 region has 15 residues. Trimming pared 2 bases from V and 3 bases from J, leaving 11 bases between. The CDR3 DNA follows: TGCGCCAGCAGTGAGGCCAGGGGAGACTACAATGAGCAGTTCTTC. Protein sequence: CASSEARGDYNEQFF.

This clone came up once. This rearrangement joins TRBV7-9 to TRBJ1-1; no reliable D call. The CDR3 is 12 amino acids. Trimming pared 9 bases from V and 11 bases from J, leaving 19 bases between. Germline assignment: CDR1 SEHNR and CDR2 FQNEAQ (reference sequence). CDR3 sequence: CASDSNIVGAFF. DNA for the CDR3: TGTGCCAGTGATTCCAATATAGTCGGGGCTTTCTTT. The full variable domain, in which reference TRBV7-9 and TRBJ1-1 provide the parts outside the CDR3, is DTGVSQNPRHKITKRGQNVTFRCDPISEHNRLYWYRQTLGQGPEFLTYFQNEAQLEKSRLLSDRFSAERPKGSFSTLEIQRTEQGDSAMYLCASDSNIVGAFFGQGTRLTVV.

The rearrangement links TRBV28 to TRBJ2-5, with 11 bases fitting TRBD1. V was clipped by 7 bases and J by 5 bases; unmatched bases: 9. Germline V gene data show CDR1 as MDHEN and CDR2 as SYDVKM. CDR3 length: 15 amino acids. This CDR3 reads CASNGGGQGGETQYF. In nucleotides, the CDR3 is TGTGCCAGCAATGGAGGGGGACAGGGGGGGGAGACCCAGTACTTC.

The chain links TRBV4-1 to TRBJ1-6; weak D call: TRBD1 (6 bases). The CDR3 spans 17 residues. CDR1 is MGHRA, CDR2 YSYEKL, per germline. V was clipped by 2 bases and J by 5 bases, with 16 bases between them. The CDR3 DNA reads TGCGCCAGCAGCCAAAGGGCCAGGGGAGGGGATAATTCACCCCTCCACTTT. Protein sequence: CASSQRARGGDNSPLHF.

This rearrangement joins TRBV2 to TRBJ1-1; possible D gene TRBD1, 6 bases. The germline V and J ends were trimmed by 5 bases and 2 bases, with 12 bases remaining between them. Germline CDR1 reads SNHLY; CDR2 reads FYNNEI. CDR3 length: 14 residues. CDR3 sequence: CASSPTGDNTEAFF. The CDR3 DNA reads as TGTGCCAGCAGTCCGACAGGAGACAACACTGAAGCTTTCTTT.

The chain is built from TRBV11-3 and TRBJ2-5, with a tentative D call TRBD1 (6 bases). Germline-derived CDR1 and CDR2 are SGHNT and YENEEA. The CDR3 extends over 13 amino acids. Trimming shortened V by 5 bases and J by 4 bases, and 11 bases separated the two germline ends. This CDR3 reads CASSLPDRETQYF. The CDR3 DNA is TGTGCCAGCAGCCTCCCGGACAGAGAGACCCAGTACTTC.

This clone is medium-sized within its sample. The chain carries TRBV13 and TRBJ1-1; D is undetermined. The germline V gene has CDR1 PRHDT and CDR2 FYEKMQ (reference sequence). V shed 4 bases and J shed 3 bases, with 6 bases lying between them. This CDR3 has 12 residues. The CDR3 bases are TGTGCCAGCAGCTGGCAGGACACTGAAGCTTTCTTT. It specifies CASSWQDTEAFF. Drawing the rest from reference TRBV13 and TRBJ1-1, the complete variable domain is AAGVIQSPRHLIKEKRETATLKCYPIPRHDTVYWYQQGPGQDPQFLISFYEKMQSDKGSIPDRFSAQQFSDYHSELNMSSLELGDSALYFCASSWQDTEAFFGQGTRLTVV.

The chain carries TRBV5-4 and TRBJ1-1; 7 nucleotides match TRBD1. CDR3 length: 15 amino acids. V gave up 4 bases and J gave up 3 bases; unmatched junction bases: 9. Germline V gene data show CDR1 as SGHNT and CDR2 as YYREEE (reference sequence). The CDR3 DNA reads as TGTGCCAGCAGCGTCTCGACAGGGAGTGACACTGAAGCTTTCTTT. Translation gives CASSVSTGSDTEAFF.

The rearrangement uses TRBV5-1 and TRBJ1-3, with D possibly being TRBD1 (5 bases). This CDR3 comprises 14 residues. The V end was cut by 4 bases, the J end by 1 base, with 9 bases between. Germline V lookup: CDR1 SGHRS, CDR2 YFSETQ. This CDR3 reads CASSPTESGNTIYF. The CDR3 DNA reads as TGCGCCAGCAGCCCGACAGAATCTGGAAACACCATATATTTT.

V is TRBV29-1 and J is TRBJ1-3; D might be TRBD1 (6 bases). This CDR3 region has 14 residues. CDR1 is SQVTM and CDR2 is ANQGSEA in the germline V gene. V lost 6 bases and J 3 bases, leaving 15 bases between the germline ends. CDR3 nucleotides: TGCAGCGTACCGGGACAAGGGGGTGGAAACACCATATATTTT. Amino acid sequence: CSVPGQGGGNTIYF.